This passage covers 20 T cell receptor beta chains from one sample sequenced in a study of T cell responses to AZD1222 COVID-19 vaccine. Sequencing used immunoSEQ multiplex PCR; TCRdb keeps in-frame clones, though not all of them. The table shows 80,000 to 130,000 clones, with 70% to 90% occurring only once. The specimen was peripheral blood, collected on day 0 of AZD1222 vaccination. Receptor source: an adult in good health.

This chain connects TRBV6-6 to TRBJ2-6; the match to TRBD1 covers 8 bases. The CDR3 runs 16 residues. V trimming: 2 bases; J trimming: 2 bases; junction bases outside the gene matches: 2. Germline V gene sequence: CDR1 MNHNY, CDR2 SVGAGI (reference sequence). The CDR3 here is CASSYRTGPGANVLTF. The CDR3 nucleotides read TGTGCCAGCAGTTACCGGACAGGGCCTGGGGCCAACGTCCTGACTTTC.

This rearrangement joins TRBV30 to TRBJ2-5; possibly TRBD2 for D (6 bases). CDR1 is GTSNPN and CDR2 is SVGIG in the germline V gene (reference sequence). Trimming removed 0 bases at V and 5 bases at J, with 19 bases between. CDR3 length: 16 amino acids. CDR3 sequence: CAWSVVNGSLDETQYF. CDR3 DNA: TGTGCCTGGAGTGTGGTGAACGGGAGTTTGGATGAGACCCAGTACTTC.

This chain uses TRBV10-1 with TRBJ2-2; 7 bases are shared with TRBD1. Germline loops: CDR1 WNHNN, CDR2 SYGVQD (reference sequence). V shed 5 bases, J shed 3 bases, and the junction held 3 bases outside the gene matches. The CDR3 has 14 residues. CDR3 sequence reads: CASSPGQDTGELFF. In DNA, the CDR3 is TGCGCCAGCAGTCCTGGACAGGACACCGGGGAGCTGTTTTTT.

This chain connects TRBV10-3 to TRBJ1-5; D is perhaps TRBD1 (6 bases). The CDR3 length is 14 residues. Germline CDR1 reads ENHRY; CDR2 reads SYGVKD. The V and J ends lost 4 bases and 6 bases respectively, with 13 bases between them. The CDR3 nucleotides read TGTGCCATCAGTGGAGGGGGGGCAGGTCAGCCCCAGCATTTT. Translated: CAISGGGAGQPQHF.

The rearrangement joins TRBV19 to TRBJ2-7; the match to TRBD2 covers 8 bases. This CDR3 contains 15 residues. Trimming took 5 bases from V and 5 from J; bases not matched to a gene: 11. Germline-derived CDR1 and CDR2 are LNHDA and SQIVND (reference sequence). CDR3 loop: CASSPSGRSFHEQYF. The CDR3, as DNA: TGTGCCAGTAGTCCAAGCGGGAGAAGTTTCCACGAGCAGTACTTC. The whole variable domain, remainder taken from reference TRBV19 and TRBJ2-7, is DGGITQSPKYLFRKEGQNVTLSCEQNLNHDAMYWYRQDPGQGLRLIYYSQIVNDFQKGDIAEGYSVSREKKESFPLTVTSAQKNPTAFYLCASSPSGRSFHEQYFGPGTRLTVT.

This clone was seen more than once but under ten times. V usage is TRBV11-3 and J usage is TRBJ1-4; D gene ambiguous. The germline V and J ends were trimmed by 4 bases and 4 bases, with 16 bases remaining between them. Germline V gene sequence: CDR1 SGHNT, CDR2 YENEEA. The CDR3 is 16 amino acids. CDR3 nucleotide sequence: TGTGCCAGCAGCTGCGCGAGGACGATTTTTAATGAAAAACTGTTTTTT. Its translation: CASSCARTIFNEKLFF.

This clone has just one count. The chain employs TRBV10-3 and TRBJ2-3; weak D call: TRBD2 (5 bases). The V gene's germline CDR1 is ENHRY and CDR2 SYGVKD. The ends were cut back, 10 bases at V and 2 bases at J, with 19 bases in the middle. The CDR3 covers 15 residues. CDR3 protein: CATSSEPGITDTQYF. In DNA form, the CDR3 reads TGTGCCACGAGCAGCGAACCGGGGATCACAGATACGCAGTATTTT.

The chain joins TRBV6-5 to TRBJ1-2; a possible D gene is TRBD1 (6 bases). V was trimmed by 6 bases and J by 5 bases, leaving 13 bases between them. Germline V lookup: CDR1 MNHEY, CDR2 SVGAGI. The CDR3 contains 13 residues. CDR3 loop: CASSRGQLYGYTF. CDR3 DNA sequence: TGTGCCAGCAGCCGCGGACAGCTTTATGGCTACACCTTC.

The chain has TRBV10-1 and TRBJ1-2, with D perhaps TRBD1 (6 bases). This CDR3 comprises 15 residues. The germline V gene has CDR1 WNHNN and CDR2 SYGVQD (reference sequence). Trimming shortened V by 2 bases and J by 8 bases, and 18 bases separated the two germline ends. CDR3 nucleotide sequence: TGCGCCAGCAGTGAGGCTGGGAGACAGGCTGGCGGCTACACCTTC. Its protein is CASSEAGRQAGGYTF.

The gene calls are TRBV10-2 and TRBJ2-5; TRBD1 matches 12 bases. The ends lost 6 bases at V and 5 bases at J; junction bases unmatched: 13. CDR1 and CDR2 (germline): WSHSY, SAAADI. This CDR3 comprises 17 residues. The CDR3 spells CASRAGTGGFVGETQYF. As DNA, the CDR3 is TGCGCCAGCAGGGCCGGGACAGGGGGCTTCGTAGGGGAGACCCAGTACTTC.

V usage is TRBV6-2 or TRBV6-3 and J usage is TRBJ2-7, with a weak D call TRBD1 (5 bases). The CDR3 totals 15 residues. From germline, CDR1 is MNHEY and CDR2 SVGEGT. Trimming cost V 0 bases and J 6 bases, with 15 bases left between them. The CDR3 DNA reads TGTGCCAGCAGTTACTCGTGGCAGGGTTTGGGCGAGCAGTACTTC. Its translation is CASSYSWQGLGEQYF.

The gene calls are TRBV11-3 and TRBJ1-1; D possibly corresponds to TRBD1 (5 bases). V was clipped by 5 bases and J by 6 bases, with 16 bases between them. This CDR3 spans 14 amino acids. The germline CDR1 and CDR2 sequences are SGHNT and YENEEA. DNA for the CDR3: TGTGCCAGCAGCCCCGGGGGAGTAGGTCCTGAAGCTTTCTTT. Residues: CASSPGGVGPEAFF.

The chain employs TRBV7-9 and TRBJ2-7; D is ambiguous. Per the germline V gene, CDR1 is SEHNR and CDR2 is FQNEAQ (reference sequence). The CDR3 extends over 15 amino acids. V gave up 2 bases and J gave up 6 bases, with 17 bases separating them. CDR3 bases: TGTGCCAGCAGCTTAAGTGAGTCCAACCGAGGCGAGCAGTACTTC. Translating it yields CASSLSESNRGEQYF.

This chain uses TRBV18 with TRBJ2-7, with 9 positions matching TRBD2. This CDR3 is 14 amino acids long. Germline V CDR1 and CDR2: KGHSH, LQKENI. The trim removed 6 bases at V and 2 bases at J, leaving 5 bases unmatched. CDR3 in amino acids: CASSQTSGPYEQYF. The CDR3 DNA reads TGTGCCAGCTCGCAGACTAGCGGACCCTACGAGCAGTACTTC.

V and J are TRBV3-1 (or the pseudogene TRBV3-2) and TRBJ1-1; TRBD1 might be the D (5 bases). Per germline, CDR1 LGHDT and CDR2 YNNKEL (reference sequence). The CDR3 has 11 residues. The V end lost 8 bases, the J end lost 8 bases, and 12 bases lay between the germline ends. CDR3 protein: CASLGAGEAFF. The CDR3 DNA is TGTGCCAGCCTAGGGGCTGGGGAAGCTTTCTTT.

The chain links TRBV11-3 to TRBJ2-1; D ambiguous. Germline values: CDR1 SGHNT, CDR2 YENEEA. The V and J ends lost 1 base and 3 bases respectively, with 10 bases between them. The CDR3 totals 15 residues. The CDR3 sequence: CASSLGGIVYNEQFF. In nucleotides, the CDR3 is TGTGCCAGCAGCTTAGGTGGGATTGTCTACAATGAGCAGTTCTTC.

J is TRBJ1-2 and V is TRBV10-1; 8 bases match TRBD1. In germline, CDR1 is WNHNN, CDR2 SYGVQD (reference sequence). Losses at the gene ends were 3 bases for V and 6 bases for J; bases not matched to a gene: 6. This CDR3 has 14 amino acids. The CDR3 DNA is TGCGCCAGCAGTGAAGGGACAGGCTTGAATGGCTACACCTTC. Its protein product is CASSEGTGLNGYTF.

This chain connects TRBV7-6 to TRBJ1-5; D is uncertain. Germline CDR1 is SGHVS and CDR2 is FNYEAQ. Trimming took 6 bases from V and 1 from J, leaving 13 bases between them. The CDR3 sequence is 15 residues long. CDR3 bases: TGTGCCAGCAGAGGATTTTCCGACAGCAATCAGCCCCAGCATTTT. It is translated as CASRGFSDSNQPQHF.

The rearrangement uses TRBV3-1 (or the pseudogene TRBV3-2) and TRBJ1-2; no clear D gene. V dropped 0 bases and J dropped 4 bases, with 6 bases sitting between them. Germline V gene lookup returns CDR1 LGHDT and CDR2 YNNKEL (reference sequence). The CDR3 is made up of 13 amino acids. For the CDR3, the DNA is TGTGCCAGCAGCCAAGAGCAACTCTATGGCTACACCTTC. This encodes CASSQEQLYGYTF.

This chain connects TRBV5-1 to TRBJ1-4, with 9 bases fitting TRBD1. This CDR3 is built from 15 residues. Germline trimming cut 7 bases from V and 8 bases from J; bases unmatched to any gene: 12. Germline assignment: CDR1 SGHRS and CDR2 YFSETQ. CDR3 bases: TGCGCCAGCGGCATACAGGGGGCCAGGGGAGAAAAACTGTTTTTT. Encoded protein: CASGIQGARGEKLFF.